Following are 8 T cell receptor beta chains from one sample sequenced in a study of T cell responses to AZD1222 COVID-19 vaccine. TCRdb's table, derived via immunoSEQ multiplex PCR, lists solely in-frame clones and lacks some. In the table there are 130,000 or so clones, roughly 92% of which are singletons. The sequences come from peripheral blood, collected on day 0 of AZD1222 vaccination. The receptors shown here come from an adult in good health.

The rearrangement links TRBV5-8 to TRBJ1-6; TRBD1 matches 7 bases. J lost 7 bases, V lost 4 bases, and 11 bases had no gene match. The CDR3 is 16 residues long. Looked up from germline, CDR1 is SGHTS and CDR2 is YDEGEE. The CDR3 loop reads CASSSYRGGWNSPLHF. In DNA, the CDR3 is TGTGCCAGCAGCAGTTACAGGGGAGGGTGGAATTCACCCCTCCACTTT.

This rearrangement joins TRBV5-1 to TRBJ1-6, with TRBD1 matching over 7 bases. The ends lost 4 bases at V and 7 bases at J; junction bases unmatched: 2. Looked up from germline, CDR1 is SGHRS and CDR2 is YFSETQ. The CDR3 runs to 13 residues. CDR3 DNA: TGCGCCAGCAGCCCGGGACAGAATTCACCCCTCCACTTT. It yields the protein CASSPGQNSPLHF.

The rearrangement uses TRBV24-1 and TRBJ2-5, with D unresolved. From germline, CDR1 is KGHDR and CDR2 SFDVKD. The CDR3 spans 13 residues. The V gene lost 0 bases and the J gene lost 4 bases, with 5 bases spanning the gap. In DNA form, the CDR3 reads TGTGCCACCAGTGATTTGGACGGAGAGACCCAGTACTTC. This sequence encodes CATSDLDGETQYF.

The chain has TRBV18 and TRBJ2-7; a weak D match, TRBD1 (6 bases). Trimming stripped 3 bases from V and 2 bases from J, with 8 bases between. The CDR3 extends over 13 amino acids. Looked up from germline, CDR1 is KGHSH and CDR2 is LQKENI. The CDR3 sequence: CASSPAGAYEQYV. The CDR3 coding sequence is TGTGCCAGCTCACCCGCAGGGGCCTACGAGCAGTACGTC.

The chain employs TRBV21-1 and TRBJ2-3; the tabulated D call, TRBD1, remains unverified against the DNA. TRBV21-1 is designated a pseudogene. The CDR3 length is 20 residues. The CDR3 DNA reads as TGTGCCAGCAGCACCGGCCGGGACAGGGGATGGCTAGCGTCCCAGGATACGCAGTATTTT. Its protein product is CASSTGRDRGWLASQDTQYF.

The V call is TRBV7-2, the J call TRBJ1-5; 7 bases match TRBD1. V was pared by 4 bases and J by 5 bases, with 5 bases of the junction left unmatched. Germline CDR1 is SGHTA and CDR2 is FQGNSA. The CDR3 loop spans 14 amino acids. CDR3 DNA sequence: TGTGCCAGCAGCTCCCAGGGGGGGGATCAGCCCCAGCATTTT. Translation: CASSSQGGDQPQHF. The variable domain in full, completed from reference TRBV7-2 and TRBJ1-5, reads GAGVSQSPSNKVTEKGKDVELRCDPISGHTALYWYRQSLGQGLEFLIYFQGNSAPDKSGLPSDRFSAERTGGSVSTLTIQRTQQEDSAVYLCASSSQGGDQPQHFGDGTRLSIL.

The chain links TRBV2 to TRBJ2-3, with 15 bases matching TRBD2. Trimming at V came to 6 bases and at J to 5 bases, leaving 6 bases not matched to a gene. The CDR3 runs 16 residues. CDR1 SNHLY and CDR2 FYNNEI come from the germline V gene. In DNA, the CDR3 is TGTGCCAGCAGAGGACTAGCGGGGGGGCCACAAGATACGCAGTATTTT. Translation gives CASRGLAGGPQDTQYF.

The chain combines TRBV24-1 with TRBJ2-1; a possible D gene is TRBD2 (6 bases). V gave up 3 bases and J gave up 4 bases, with 18 bases separating them. Germline CDR1 is KGHDR and CDR2 is SFDVKD. The CDR3 length is 17 residues. CDR3 protein: CATSDPGLADRYNEQFF. For the CDR3, the DNA is TGTGCCACCAGTGATCCCGGGTTAGCGGACCGTTACAATGAGCAGTTCTTC.